This TCR beta chain stems from a study of blood T cell repertoires in COVID-19. Study overall: COVID-19 samples collected from the United States, Italy and Spain covered acute and convalescent phases. PBMCs, B-cell-depleted T cells, or T cells provided the cDNA or gDNA that made up the material.

Methods used by the authors: Amplifying reference gene primers gave estimates of nucleated cell counts. Here immunoSEQ multiplex PCR was the method, and the copy in TCRdb shows in-frame clones only, minus some. V and J calls and clone size are as listed in that table; D and trimming were resolved from the DNA. The data contain 120,000 or so clones, around 82% of them singletons. Germline CDR1 and CDR2: SGHTA and FQGTGA. V lost 5 bases and J 3 bases, leaving 8 bases between the germline ends. The CDR3 is made up of 13 amino acids. Those enrolled in Seattle joined during active infection and were followed longitudinally afterward.

Source material: peripheral blood. This sequence joins TRBV7-3 and TRBJ2-1; D gene ambiguous. The receptor's source is a man in his thirties or forties with COVID-19, enrolled during active disease. The CDR3 sequence is CASSHSIYNEQFF. CDR3 nucleotide sequence: TGTGCCAGCAGCCACAGTATCTACAATGAGCAGTTCTTC.